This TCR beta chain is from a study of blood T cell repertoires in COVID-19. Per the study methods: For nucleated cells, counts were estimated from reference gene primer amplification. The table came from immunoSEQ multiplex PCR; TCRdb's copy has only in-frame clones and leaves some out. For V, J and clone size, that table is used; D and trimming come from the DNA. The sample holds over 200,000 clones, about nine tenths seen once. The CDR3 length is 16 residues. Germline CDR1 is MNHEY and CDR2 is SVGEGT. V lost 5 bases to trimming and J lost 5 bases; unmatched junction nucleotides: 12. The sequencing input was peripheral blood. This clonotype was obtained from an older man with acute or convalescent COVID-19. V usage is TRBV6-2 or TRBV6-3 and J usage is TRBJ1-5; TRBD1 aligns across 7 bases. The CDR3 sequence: CASSPWTGKGYQPQHF. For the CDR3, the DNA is TGTGCCAGCAGTCCATGGACAGGCAAAGGATATCAGCCCCAGCATTTT.